The 13 T cell receptor beta chains reported below all come from one sample, sequenced in a study of blood T cell repertoires in COVID-19. Sequenced by immunoSEQ multiplex PCR; TCRdb stores in-frame clones only, minus some. The sample shows about 140,000 clones, almost 80% of them seen only once. The sample taken for sequencing was peripheral blood. These receptors were collected from a man in his 60s who had recovered from COVID-19.

The V gene is TRBV9, the J gene TRBJ1-4; weak D call: TRBD1 (6 bases). Germline CDR1 reads SGDLS; CDR2 reads YYNGEE. The CDR3 loop spans 15 amino acids. Trimming left V 4 bases short and J 8 bases short, with 18 bases between. This chain's CDR3 is CASSLRQAPEEKLFF. CDR3 sequence (DNA): TGTGCCAGCAGCCTCCGACAGGCCCCAGAGGAAAAACTGTTTTTT.

The chain carries TRBV9 and TRBJ2-1; 11 bases align to TRBD2. CDR3 size: 15 residues. Germline V gene sequence: CDR1 SGDLS, CDR2 YYNGEE. J gave up 8 bases and V 1 base, and 5 bases lay outside the gene matches. As DNA, the CDR3 is TGTGCCAGCAGCGTAAGCACTAGCGGGAGCTATGAGCAGTTCTTC. Amino acids: CASSVSTSGSYEQFF.

The chain combines TRBV7-9 with TRBJ2-2; D is possibly TRBD1 (6 bases). V was pared by 4 bases and J by 3 bases, with 9 bases between. CDR3 length: 14 amino acids. CDR1 is SEHNR, CDR2 FQNEAQ, per germline (reference sequence). The CDR3 spells CASSSTGYTGELFF. The DNA for the CDR3 is TGTGCCAGCAGCTCCACAGGGTACACCGGGGAGCTGTTTTTT.

V gene TRBV24-1 combines with J gene TRBJ2-2; TRBD1 might be the D (6 bases). V was pared by 10 bases and J by 7 bases, with 15 bases between. The CDR3 has 13 amino acids. Germline-derived CDR1 and CDR2 are KGHDR and SFDVKD. The CDR3 here is CATATGWNGELFF. The CDR3 nucleotides are TGTGCCACGGCTACAGGGTGGAACGGGGAGCTGTTTTTT.

In this sample, this clone turned up once. A read error may produce the germline difference seen at one junction end. The chain uses TRBV7-3 and TRBJ1-2, with a weak D call TRBD1 (5 bases). Germline assignment: CDR1 SGHTA and CDR2 FQGTGA. The CDR3 loop spans 13 amino acids. CDR3 amino acids: CASSLTGDYGYTF. The CDR3 bases are TGTGCCAGCAGCTTAACAGGGGACTACGGCTACACCTTC.

The chain recombines TRBV28 with TRBJ1-2; no definite D call. CDR1 is MDHEN and CDR2 is SYDVKM in the germline V gene. The CDR3 length is 13 residues. V was trimmed by 6 bases and J by 3 bases, leaving 11 bases between them. CDR3 protein: CASSPTQYYGYTF. The DNA for the CDR3 is TGTGCCAGCAGCCCTACCCAATACTATGGCTACACCTTC.

This clone was seen a handful of times. V usage is TRBV29-1 and J usage is TRBJ1-2; D call uncertain. Trimming pared 6 bases from V and 2 bases from J, leaving 10 bases between. In germline, CDR1 is SQVTM, CDR2 ANQGSEA. The length of the CDR3 is 12 residues. The CDR3, as DNA: TGCAGCGTCTCGGGAGGGAACTATGGCTACACCTTC. Translating gives CSVSGGNYGYTF.

The rearrangement joins TRBV20-1 to TRBJ1-2, with unresolved D. The germline gives CDR1 DFQATT, CDR2 SNEGSKA (reference sequence). Trimming removed 2 bases from V and 4 bases from J, with 5 bases in between. The CDR3 has 11 residues. As DNA, the CDR3 is TGCAGTGCTAGAAGCGGCTATGGCTACACCTTC. Protein product: CSARSGYGYTF.

The genes are TRBV5-8 and TRBJ1-4; no clear D. This CDR3 spans 15 amino acids. Germline assignment: CDR1 SGHTS and CDR2 YDEGEE. The V and J ends lost 1 base and 7 bases respectively, with 14 bases between them. As DNA, the CDR3 is TGTGCCAGCAGCTTGTGGAACAGTGGCGCTGAAAAACTGTTTTTT. Translated: CASSLWNSGAEKLFF. The whole variable domain, remainder taken from reference TRBV5-8 and TRBJ1-4, is EAGVTQSPTHLIKTRGQQATLRCSPISGHTSVYWYQQALGLGLQFLLWYDEGEERNRGNFPPRFSGRQFPNYSSELNVNALELEDSALYLCASSLWNSGAEKLFFGSGTQLSVL.

The chain carries TRBV6-5 and TRBJ2-3; 7 nucleotides line up with TRBD1. The CDR3 is made up of 13 amino acids. The germline CDR1 and CDR2 sequences are MNHEY and SVGAGI. The CDR3 reads CVTAGGSTDTQYF. For the CDR3, the DNA is TGTGTAACCGCAGGGGGATCCACAGATACGCAGTATTTT.

This chain uses TRBV6-2 or TRBV6-3 with TRBJ1-1; 8 positions agree with TRBD1. The CDR3 is 14 amino acids. Germline loops: CDR1 MNHEY, CDR2 SVGEGT. The V and J ends lost 6 bases and 3 bases, in that order; junction bases with no gene match: 6. The CDR3 reads CASSRQGRDTEAFF. CDR3 sequence (DNA): TGTGCCAGCAGCCGACAGGGGAGGGACACTGAAGCTTTCTTT.

This clone was seen a single time. The chain combines TRBV10-3 with TRBJ2-7; 11 bases map to TRBD1. Germline CDR1 is ENHRY and CDR2 is SYGVKD. Trimming removed 6 bases from V and 3 bases from J; junction bases left unmatched: 4. The CDR3 has 14 amino acids. The CDR3 DNA sequence: TGTGCCATCAGCGGGACAGGGGGTAACTACGAGCAGTACTTC. Translating it yields CAISGTGGNYEQYF.

The chain joins TRBV9 to TRBJ2-5; 7 nucleotides agree with TRBD2. This CDR3 has 14 amino acids. The germline V gene has CDR1 SGDLS and CDR2 YYNGEE. J gave up 3 bases and V 6 bases, and 8 bases lay outside the gene matches. CDR3 region: CASILSGTEETQYF. CDR3 bases: TGTGCCAGCATCCTGAGCGGGACGGAAGAGACCCAGTACTTC. The full variable domain, in which reference TRBV9 and TRBJ2-5 provide the parts outside the CDR3, is DSGVTQTPKHLITATGQRVTLRCSPRSGDLSVYWYQQSLDQGLQFLIQYYNGEERAKGNILERFSAQQFPDLHSELNLSSLELGDSALYFCASILSGTEETQYFGPGTRLLVL.